A selection of T cell receptor beta chains follows, all from one sample in a study of cytomegalovirus exposure and HLA in healthy donors. Profiling relied on immunoSEQ multiplex PCR, and the TCRdb table lists in-frame clones only, not all of them. The sample yields some 64,000 clones, about 97% seen once. The sample was PBMCs. The receptors here all came from a woman between 18 and 30 years old in good health and CMV-seropositive. Both conserved end residues are trimmed from each CDR3. The order of the fields is V gene, J gene, CDR3 protein.

V gene: TRBV11-2; J gene: TRBJ2-3; CDR3 protein: ASSYLAGGWGADTQY
V gene: TRBV7-9; J gene: TRBJ2-3; CDR3 protein: ASSLAGTSGTDTQY
V gene: TRBV5-6; J gene: TRBJ2-5; CDR3 protein: ASSLGLAGGSEETQY
V gene: TRBV4-1; J gene: TRBJ1-5; CDR3 protein: ASSQTRDRNQPQH
V gene: TRBV5-1; J gene: TRBJ1-3; CDR3 protein: ASSLAGQALGNTIY
V gene: TRBV9; J gene: TRBJ2-7; CDR3 protein: ASSPGTGRGEQY
V gene: TRBV13; J gene: TRBJ2-1; CDR3 protein: ASSRGSDNEQF
V gene: TRBV2; J gene: TRBJ2-3; CDR3 protein: ASRSTRGDTQY
V gene: TRBV6-1; J gene: TRBJ1-5; CDR3 protein: ASSEGARAMGNQPQH
V gene: TRBV2; J gene: TRBJ2-5; CDR3 protein: ASSEALGGMETQY
V gene: TRBV5-6; J gene: TRBJ2-7; CDR3 protein: ASTSGGVYEQY
V gene: TRBV2; J gene: TRBJ2-1; CDR3 protein: ASSDAGGPRDEQF
V gene: TRBV7-2; J gene: TRBJ2-3; CDR3 protein: ASSLFPSDTQY
V gene: TRBV7-3; J gene: TRBJ1-1; CDR3 protein: ASSPTGSNTEAF
V gene: TRBV7-9; J gene: TRBJ2-1; CDR3 protein: ASSEVAEYNEQF
V gene: TRBV28; J gene: TRBJ2-7; CDR3 protein: AARWEGGHEQY
V gene: TRBV9; J gene: TRBJ2-2; CDR3 protein: ASSVVEGRAGELF
V gene: TRBV11-1; J gene: TRBJ2-2; CDR3 protein: ASSPLRQGVNTGELF
V gene: TRBV5-6; J gene: TRBJ1-2; CDR3 protein: ASKQGADYGYT
V gene: TRBV30; J gene: TRBJ2-7; CDR3 protein: AWSVSDEQY
V gene: TRBV10-2; J gene: TRBJ2-5; CDR3 protein: ASNNEQGVVQETQY
V gene: TRBV2; J gene: TRBJ2-7; CDR3 protein: ASNGGLAGD
V gene: TRBV6-5; J gene: TRBJ2-5; CDR3 protein: ASSRRSGRVETQY
V gene: TRBV5-1; J gene: TRBJ2-7; CDR3 protein: ASRSQGRNEQY
V gene: TRBV19; J gene: TRBJ1-1; CDR3 protein: ASTRPGHTEAF
V gene: TRBV6-1; J gene: TRBJ2-2; CDR3 protein: ASSKEGFSGELF
V gene: TRBV10-1; J gene: TRBJ2-7; CDR3 protein: ASSESGRTYEQY
V gene: TRBV27; J gene: TRBJ2-1; CDR3 protein: ASSLSSLADSSYNEQF
V gene: TRBV6-1; J gene: TRBJ1-2; CDR3 protein: ASSEGGAANYGYT